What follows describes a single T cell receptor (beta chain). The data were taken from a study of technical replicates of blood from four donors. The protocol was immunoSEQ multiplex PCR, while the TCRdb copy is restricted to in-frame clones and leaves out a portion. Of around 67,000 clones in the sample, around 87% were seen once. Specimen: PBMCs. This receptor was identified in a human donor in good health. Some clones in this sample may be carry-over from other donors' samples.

The CDR3 nucleotides read TGTGCCTGGAGTGTTAAAGAGGGAACCGGAGCTTTCTTT. Protein product: CAWSVKEGTGAFF. This chain joins TRBV30 and TRBJ1-1; no clear D gene. The CDR3 has 13 residues. The germline V gene has CDR1 GTSNPN and CDR2 SVGIG (reference sequence). V dropped 0 bases and J dropped 10 bases, with 15 bases sitting between them.